This TCR beta chain originates from a study of T cell responses to AZD1222 COVID-19 vaccine. Findings and limits, study-wide: Researchers took repertoire samples only after the peak T cell response had come.

CDR1 MDHEN and CDR2 SYDVKM come from the germline V gene. The CDR3 spans 16 residues. V gave up 5 bases and J gave up 4 bases; unmatched junction bases: 10. Concerning this clone: Its matching antigen is unknown.

The method was immunoSEQ multiplex PCR; TCRdb's version includes in-frame clones alone and lacks a portion of them. This sample yields more than 95,000 clones, of which approximately 88% are seen a single time; over 6.5% belongs to the top ten. This sequence joins TRBV28 and TRBJ1-5; the match to TRBD1 covers 8 bases. This TCR was sampled from an adult in good health. The sample consisted of peripheral blood, taken on day 0 of AZD1222 vaccination. The DNA for the CDR3 is TGTGCCAGCAGTACCGACCGACAGGGGAGGAATCAGCCCCAGCATTTT. Translating it yields CASSTDRQGRNQPQHF.